Each of the 2 T cell receptor beta chains below was sequenced from the same sample in a study of radiation and T cells in renal cell carcinoma. As for treatment: treatment-naive control, cytoreductive nephrectomy. Only in-frame clones appear in the TCRdb table, and some are missing; sequencing was by immunoSEQ multiplex PCR. Of about 24,000 clones listed, 58% are singletons. The material was tumor tissue, obtained from a patient whose treatment was nephrectomy without radiotherapy. The origin of the receptors is a man in his forties or fifties with renal cell carcinoma.

This clone was recorded a few times. The chain employs TRBV11-3 and TRBJ1-3; D call uncertain. Looked up from germline, CDR1 is SGHNT and CDR2 is YENEEA. This CDR3 has 16 residues. Trimming removed 1 base at V and 0 bases at J, with 10 bases between. The CDR3 coding sequence is TGTGCCAGCAGCTTAGCGGGGTTTGTCTCTGGAAACACCATATATTTT. Amino acids: CASSLAGFVSGNTIYF.

The chain combines TRBV10-3 with TRBJ1-2; 9 bases are a match to TRBD1. V lost 8 bases, J lost 6 bases, and 13 bases stayed unmatched. Germline CDR1 is ENHRY and CDR2 is SYGVKD. The CDR3 is made up of 15 amino acids. As DNA, the CDR3 is TGTGCCATCCGATCCGTAGGGGACAGGGTTAATGGCTACACCTTC. It is translated as CAIRSVGDRVNGYTF.